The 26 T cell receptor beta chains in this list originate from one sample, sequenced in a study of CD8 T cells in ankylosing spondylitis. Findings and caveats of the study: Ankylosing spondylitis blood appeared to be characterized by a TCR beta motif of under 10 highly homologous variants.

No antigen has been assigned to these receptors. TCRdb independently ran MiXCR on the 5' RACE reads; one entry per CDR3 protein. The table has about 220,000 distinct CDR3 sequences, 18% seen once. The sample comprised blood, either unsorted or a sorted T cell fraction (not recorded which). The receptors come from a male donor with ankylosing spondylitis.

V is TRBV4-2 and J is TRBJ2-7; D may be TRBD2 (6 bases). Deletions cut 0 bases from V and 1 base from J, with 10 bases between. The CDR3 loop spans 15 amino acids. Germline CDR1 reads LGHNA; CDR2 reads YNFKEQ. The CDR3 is CASSQDVGGSYEQYF. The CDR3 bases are TGTGCCAGCAGCCAAGATGTGGGGGGATCCTACGAGCAGTACTTC.

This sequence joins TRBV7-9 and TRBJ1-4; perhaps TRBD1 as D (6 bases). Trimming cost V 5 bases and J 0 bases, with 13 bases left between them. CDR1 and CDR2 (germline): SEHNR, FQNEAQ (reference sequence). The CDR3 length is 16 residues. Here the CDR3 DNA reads TGTGCCAGCAGCAGGACAGCGGAAGCAACTAATGAAAAACTGTTTTTT. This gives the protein CASSRTAEATNEKLFF.

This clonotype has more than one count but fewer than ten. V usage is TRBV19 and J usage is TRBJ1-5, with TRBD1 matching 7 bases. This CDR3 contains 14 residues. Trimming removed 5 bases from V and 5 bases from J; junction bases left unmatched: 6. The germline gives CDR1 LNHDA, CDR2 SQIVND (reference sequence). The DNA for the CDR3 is TGTGCCAGTAGTGGGACAGCCTCCTATCAGCCCCAGCATTTT. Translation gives CASSGTASYQPQHF.

The CDR3 sequence: CAISAPGAVQETQYF. The CDR3, as DNA: TGTGCCATCAGTGCTCCAGGGGCCGTTCAAGAGACCCAGTACTTC. The chain carries TRBV10-3 and TRBJ2-5; D perhaps matches TRBD1 (6 bases). Germline lookup yields CDR1 ENHRY and CDR2 SYGVKD. The CDR3 spans 15 residues. Trimming pared 4 bases from V and 2 bases from J, leaving 14 bases between.

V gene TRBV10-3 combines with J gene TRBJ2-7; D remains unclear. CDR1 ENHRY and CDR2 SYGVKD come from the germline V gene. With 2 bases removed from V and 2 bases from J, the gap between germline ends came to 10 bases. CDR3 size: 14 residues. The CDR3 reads CAISEILLPYEQYF. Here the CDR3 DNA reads TGTGCCATCAGTGAGATTCTTCTTCCCTACGAGCAGTACTTC.

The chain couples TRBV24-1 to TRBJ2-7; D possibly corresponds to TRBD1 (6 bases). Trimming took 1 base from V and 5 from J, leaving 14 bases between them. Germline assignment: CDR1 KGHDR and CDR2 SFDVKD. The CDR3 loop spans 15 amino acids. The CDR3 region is CATSDFTGPEDEQYF. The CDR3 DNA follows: TGTGCCACCAGTGATTTTACAGGGCCAGAGGACGAGCAGTACTTC.

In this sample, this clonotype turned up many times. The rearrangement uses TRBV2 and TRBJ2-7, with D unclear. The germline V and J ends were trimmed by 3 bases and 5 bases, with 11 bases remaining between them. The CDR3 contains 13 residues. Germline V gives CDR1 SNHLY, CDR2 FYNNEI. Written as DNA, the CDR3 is TGTGCCAGCAGTGACGCAGTAGTCGACGAGCAGTACTTC. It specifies CASSDAVVDEQYF.

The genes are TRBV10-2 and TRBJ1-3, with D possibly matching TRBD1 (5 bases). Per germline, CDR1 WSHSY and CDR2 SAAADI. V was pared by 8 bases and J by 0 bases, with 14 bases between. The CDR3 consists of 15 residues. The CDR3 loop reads CASWGGTLSGNTIYF. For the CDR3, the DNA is TGCGCCAGCTGGGGGGGGACCCTCTCTGGAAACACCATATATTTT.

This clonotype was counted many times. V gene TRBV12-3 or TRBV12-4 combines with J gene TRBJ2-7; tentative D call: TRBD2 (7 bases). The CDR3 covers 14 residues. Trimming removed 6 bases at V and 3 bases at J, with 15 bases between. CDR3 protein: CASRASGGIYEQYF. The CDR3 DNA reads TGTGCCAGCAGGGCCTCGGGGGGCATCTACGAGCAGTACTTC.

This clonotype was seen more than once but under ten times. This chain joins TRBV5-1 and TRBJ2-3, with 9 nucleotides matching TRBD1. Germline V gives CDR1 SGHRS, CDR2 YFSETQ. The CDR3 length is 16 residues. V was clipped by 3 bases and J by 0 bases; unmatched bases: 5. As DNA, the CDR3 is TGCGCCAGCAGCTCTGGACAGGGGCTTAGCACAGATACGCAGTATTTT. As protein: CASSSGQGLSTDTQYF.

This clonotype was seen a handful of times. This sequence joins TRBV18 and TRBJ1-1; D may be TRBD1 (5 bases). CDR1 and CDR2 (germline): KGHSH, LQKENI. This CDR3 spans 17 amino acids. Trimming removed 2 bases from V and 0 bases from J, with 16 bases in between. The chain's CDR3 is CASSPISRAGMNTEAFF. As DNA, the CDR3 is TGTGCCAGCTCACCAATAAGCAGGGCTGGGATGAACACTGAAGCTTTCTTT.

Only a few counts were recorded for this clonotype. The CDR3 is CASSPENPQLHEQFF. The CDR3 DNA reads as TGTGCCAGCAGCCCAGAGAACCCCCAACTACATGAGCAGTTCTTC. V gene TRBV9 combines with J gene TRBJ2-1; the D is unclear. The CDR3 has 15 residues. Germline CDR1 reads SGDLS; CDR2 reads YYNGEE. Trimming took 4 bases from V and 8 from J, leaving 19 bases between them.

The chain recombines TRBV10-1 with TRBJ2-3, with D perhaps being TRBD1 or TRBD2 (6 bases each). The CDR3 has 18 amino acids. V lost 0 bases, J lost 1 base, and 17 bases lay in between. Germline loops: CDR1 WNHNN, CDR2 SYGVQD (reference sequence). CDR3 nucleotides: TGCGCCAGCAGTGAGTCTGAAGGGGGGCGTCTTCGCACAGATACGCAGTATTTT. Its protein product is CASSESEGGRLRTDTQYF.

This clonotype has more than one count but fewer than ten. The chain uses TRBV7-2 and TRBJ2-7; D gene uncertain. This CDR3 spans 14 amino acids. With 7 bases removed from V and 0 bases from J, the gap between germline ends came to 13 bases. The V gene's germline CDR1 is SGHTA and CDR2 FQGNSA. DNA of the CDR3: TGTGCCAGCACCCACCCGCACCTCTCCTACGAGCAGTACTTC. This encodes CASTHPHLSYEQYF.

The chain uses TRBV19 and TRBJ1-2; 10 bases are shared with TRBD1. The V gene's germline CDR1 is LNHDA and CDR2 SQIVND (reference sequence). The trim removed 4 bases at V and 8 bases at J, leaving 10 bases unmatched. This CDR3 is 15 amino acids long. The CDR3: CASSTTYGQGDGYTF. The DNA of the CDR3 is TGTGCCAGTAGTACCACGTATGGACAGGGGGACGGCTACACCTTC.

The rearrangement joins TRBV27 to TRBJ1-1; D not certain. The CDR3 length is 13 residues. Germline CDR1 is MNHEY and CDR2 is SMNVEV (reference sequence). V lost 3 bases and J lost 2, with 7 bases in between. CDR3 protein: CASSLYRNTEAFF. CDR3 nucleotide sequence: TGTGCCAGCAGTTTGTACAGAAACACTGAAGCTTTCTTT.

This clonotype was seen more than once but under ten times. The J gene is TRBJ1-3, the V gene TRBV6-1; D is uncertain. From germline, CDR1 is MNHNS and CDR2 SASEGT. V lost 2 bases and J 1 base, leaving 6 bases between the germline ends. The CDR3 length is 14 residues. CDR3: CASSERDSGNTIYF. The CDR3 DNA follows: TGTGCCAGCAGTGAAAGGGATTCTGGAAACACCATATATTTT.

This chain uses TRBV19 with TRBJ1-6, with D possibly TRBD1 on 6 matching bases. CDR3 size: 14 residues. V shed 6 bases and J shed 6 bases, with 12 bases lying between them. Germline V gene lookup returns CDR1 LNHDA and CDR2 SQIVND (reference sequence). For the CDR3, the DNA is TGTGCCAGTAGGCCGGGGGGCCTTAATTCACCCCTCCACTTT. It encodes CASRPGGLNSPLHF.

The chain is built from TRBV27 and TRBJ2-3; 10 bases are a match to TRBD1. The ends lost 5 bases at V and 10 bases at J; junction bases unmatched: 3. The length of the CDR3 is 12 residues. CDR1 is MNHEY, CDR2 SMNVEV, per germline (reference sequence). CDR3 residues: CASSDRGQAQYF. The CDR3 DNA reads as TGTGCCAGCAGTGACAGGGGGCAAGCGCAGTATTTT.

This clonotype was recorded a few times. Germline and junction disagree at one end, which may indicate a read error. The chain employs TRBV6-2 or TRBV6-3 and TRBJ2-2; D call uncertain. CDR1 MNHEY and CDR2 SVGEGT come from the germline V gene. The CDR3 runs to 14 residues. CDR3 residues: CASTYSPNTGELFF. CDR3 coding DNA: TGTGCCAGCACTTACTCCCCGAACACCGGGGAGCTGTTTTTT.

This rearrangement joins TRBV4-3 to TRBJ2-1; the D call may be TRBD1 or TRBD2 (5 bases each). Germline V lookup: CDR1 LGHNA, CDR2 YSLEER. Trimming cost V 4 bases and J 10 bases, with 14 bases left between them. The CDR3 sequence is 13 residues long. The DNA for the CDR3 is TGCGCCAGCAGCCGAGGGACCGTCCCGGAGCAGTTCTTC. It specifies CASSRGTVPEQFF.

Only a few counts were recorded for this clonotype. CDR3 DNA: TGTGCCAGCAGCCAAGACCTAGCCGCTACCTACAATGAGCAGTTCTTC. It translates to CASSQDLAATYNEQFF. The chain couples TRBV3-1 to TRBJ2-1; D perhaps matches TRBD2 (5 bases). There are 16 residues in the CDR3. The V end was cut by 0 bases, the J end by 2 bases, with 11 bases between. Germline CDR1 LGHDT, CDR2 YNNKEL (reference sequence).

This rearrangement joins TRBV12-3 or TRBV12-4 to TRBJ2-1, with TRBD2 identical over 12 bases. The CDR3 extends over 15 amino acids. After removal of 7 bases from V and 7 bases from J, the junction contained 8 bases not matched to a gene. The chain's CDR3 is CASKLAGGLYNEQFF. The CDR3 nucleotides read TGTGCCAGCAAACTAGCGGGAGGTCTTTATAATGAGCAGTTCTTC.

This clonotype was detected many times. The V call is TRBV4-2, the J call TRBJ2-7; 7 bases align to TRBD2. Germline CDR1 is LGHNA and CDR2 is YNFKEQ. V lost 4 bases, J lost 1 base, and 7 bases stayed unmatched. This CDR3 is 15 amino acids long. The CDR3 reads CASSRTGLPSYEQYF. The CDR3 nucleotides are TGTGCCAGCAGCCGCACGGGACTACCTTCCTACGAGCAGTACTTC.

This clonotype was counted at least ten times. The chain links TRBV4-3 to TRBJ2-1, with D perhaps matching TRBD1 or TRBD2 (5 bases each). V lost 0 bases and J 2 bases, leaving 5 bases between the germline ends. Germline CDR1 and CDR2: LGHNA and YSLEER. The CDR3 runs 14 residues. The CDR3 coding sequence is TGCGCCAGCAGCCAAGAGGGGGCCTACAATGAGCAGTTCTTC. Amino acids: CASSQEGAYNEQFF.

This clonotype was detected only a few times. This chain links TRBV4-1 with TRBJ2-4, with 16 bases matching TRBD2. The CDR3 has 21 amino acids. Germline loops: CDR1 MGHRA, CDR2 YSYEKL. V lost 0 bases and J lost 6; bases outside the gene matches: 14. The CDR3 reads CASSQDLPGGLAGGRVNIQYF. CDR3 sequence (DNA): TGCGCCAGCAGCCAAGATCTTCCCGGGGGACTAGCGGGAGGGCGGGTAAACATTCAGTACTTC.